The 10 T cell receptor beta chains reported below all come from one sample, sequenced in a study of blood T cells in healthy people across ages. Primers used in a second PCR of about 7 to 12 cycles were a sample-barcoded 5' primer and a J-beta primer mix. TCRdb recomputed calls from the 5' RACE reads with MiXCR, one row per CDR3 protein. The sample lists 850,000 to 1,300,000 distinct CDR3 sequences; 40% to 45% were seen once. Input material: blood. The receptor source for this set is an older woman in good health.

The chain carries TRBV29-1 and TRBJ1-4, with TRBD1 matching 9 bases. The V gene end was trimmed by 7 bases and the J gene end by 14 bases; junction bases not matched to a gene: 11. The CDR3 covers 12 residues. Per germline, CDR1 SQVTM and CDR2 ANQGSEA. The CDR3 protein is CSAQGQGMSLFF. In DNA, the CDR3 is TGCAGCGCCCAGGGACAGGGAATGAGTCTGTTTTTT.

This chain connects TRBV20-1 to TRBJ2-1; the match to TRBD2 covers 12 bases. TRBJ2-7 explains the end of the DNA better; the J call may be wrong. Germline CDR1 DFQATT, CDR2 SNEGSKA (reference sequence). The CDR3 spans 15 residues. The CDR3 DNA reads TGCAGTGCTTACCAGACTAGCGGGAGAAGGAATGAGCAGTACTTC. This translates into CSAYQTSGRRNEQYF.

This clonotype was seen many times. An end of the junction does not agree with germline; a read error may underlie this. The chain combines TRBV29-1 with TRBJ2-3; no clear D. CDR1 SQVTM and CDR2 ANQGSEA come from the germline V gene. The length of the CDR3 is 11 residues. The CDR3 reads CSAEAGDTQYF. The CDR3 DNA is TGCAGCGCTGAAGCTGGGGATACGCAGTATTTT.

This clonotype has a handful of counts. The chain combines TRBV14 with TRBJ2-1, with D hard to call. V was cut by 1 base and J by 4 bases, with 11 bases left in between. This CDR3 region has 15 residues. Germline CDR1 reads SGHDN; CDR2 reads FVKESK. The CDR3 DNA follows: TGTGCCAGCAGCCAAGGGATCAGACGATACAATGAGCAGTTCTTC. Its protein is CASSQGIRRYNEQFF.

V gene TRBV27 combines with J gene TRBJ1-1, with D unclear. CDR1 is MNHEY and CDR2 is SMNVEV in the germline V gene (reference sequence). The CDR3 extends over 14 amino acids. V shed 2 bases and J shed 1 base, with 8 bases lying between them. The CDR3 protein is CASSLLMGNTEAFF. The DNA for the CDR3 is TGTGCCAGCAGTTTACTTATGGGGAACACTGAAGCTTTCTTT.

V gene TRBV15 combines with J gene TRBJ2-1, with 8 bases identical to TRBD2. Trimming took 0 bases from V and 7 from J; bases not matched to a gene: 5. The CDR3 sequence is 15 residues long. From germline, CDR1 is LNHNV and CDR2 YYDKDF (reference sequence). The CDR3 DNA is TGTGCCACCAGCAGAGACGTAGCGGGACTAAATGAGCAGTTCTTC. Translation: CATSRDVAGLNEQFF.

The chain uses TRBV20-1 and TRBJ2-7, with D possibly matching TRBD1 (5 bases). The CDR3 runs to 14 residues. The germline gives CDR1 DFQATT, CDR2 SNEGSKA (reference sequence). The V gene lost 3 bases and the J gene lost 0 bases, with 12 bases spanning the gap. The CDR3 region is CSASRQSVSYEQYF. CDR3 in DNA: TGCAGTGCTAGTAGACAGTCTGTCTCCTACGAGCAGTACTTC.

This clonotype came up a few times. The chain recombines TRBV7-6 with TRBJ2-1, with a weak D call TRBD2 (6 bases). This CDR3 comprises 16 residues. Germline V gene data show CDR1 as SGHVS and CDR2 as FNYEAQ. V lost 5 bases, J lost 3 bases, and 17 bases lay in between. This CDR3 reads CASSPWTAGHYNEQFF. CDR3 DNA: TGTGCCAGCAGCCCTTGGACGGCGGGGCACTACAATGAGCAGTTCTTC.

The sample holds a few counts of this clonotype. This chain uses TRBV6-5 with TRBJ2-5, with TRBD1 matching over 8 bases. TRBJ2-7 explains the end of the DNA better; the J call may be wrong. CDR1 is MNHEY, CDR2 SVGAGI, per germline. This CDR3 spans 15 amino acids. The CDR3 sequence: CASSTGQGLGYEQYF. For the CDR3, the DNA is TGTGCCAGCAGTACTGGACAGGGCTTAGGCTACGAGCAGTACTTC.

This sequence joins TRBV4-2 and TRBJ2-3; 8 bases match TRBD2. CDR1 and CDR2 from the germline V gene are LGHNA and YNFKEQ. CDR3 size: 18 residues. The J segment lost 3 bases and the V segment lost 1 base, leaving 12 bases of the junction unmatched. The CDR3 protein is CASSQGQPGLVGTDTQYF. The CDR3 DNA is TGTGCCAGCAGCCAAGGGCAACCGGGACTAGTCGGAACAGATACGCAGTATTTT.